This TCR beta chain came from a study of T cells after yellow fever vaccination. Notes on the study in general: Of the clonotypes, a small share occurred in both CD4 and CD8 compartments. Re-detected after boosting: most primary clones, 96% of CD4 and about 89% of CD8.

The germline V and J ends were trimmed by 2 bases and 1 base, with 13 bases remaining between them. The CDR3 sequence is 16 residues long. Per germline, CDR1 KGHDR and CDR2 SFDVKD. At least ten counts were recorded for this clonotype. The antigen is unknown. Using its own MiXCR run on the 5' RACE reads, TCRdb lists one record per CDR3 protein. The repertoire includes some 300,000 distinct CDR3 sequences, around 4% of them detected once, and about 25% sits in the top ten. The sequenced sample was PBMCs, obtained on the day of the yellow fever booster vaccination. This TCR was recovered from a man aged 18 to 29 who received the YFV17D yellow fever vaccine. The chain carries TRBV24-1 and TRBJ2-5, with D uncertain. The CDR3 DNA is TGTGCCACCAGTGATTCGAACGGGCTCCTCCAAGAGACCCAGTACTTC. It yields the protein CATSDSNGLLQETQYF.